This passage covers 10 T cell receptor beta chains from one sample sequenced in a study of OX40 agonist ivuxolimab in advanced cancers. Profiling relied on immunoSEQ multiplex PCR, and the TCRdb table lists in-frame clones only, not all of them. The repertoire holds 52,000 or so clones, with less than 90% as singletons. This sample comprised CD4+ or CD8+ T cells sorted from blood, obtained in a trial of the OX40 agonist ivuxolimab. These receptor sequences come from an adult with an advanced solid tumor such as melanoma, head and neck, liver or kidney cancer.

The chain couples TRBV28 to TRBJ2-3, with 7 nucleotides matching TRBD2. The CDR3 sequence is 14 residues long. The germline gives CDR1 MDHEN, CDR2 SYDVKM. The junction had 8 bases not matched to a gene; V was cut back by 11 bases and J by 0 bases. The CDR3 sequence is CAGGNGGSTDTQYF. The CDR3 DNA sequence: TGTGCCGGCGGGAACGGGGGGAGCACAGATACGCAGTATTTT.

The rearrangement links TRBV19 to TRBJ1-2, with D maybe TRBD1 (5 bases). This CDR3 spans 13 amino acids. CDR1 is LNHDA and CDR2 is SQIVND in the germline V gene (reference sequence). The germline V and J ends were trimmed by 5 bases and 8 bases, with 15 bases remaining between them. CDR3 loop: CASSLRSGPGYTF. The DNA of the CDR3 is TGTGCCAGTAGTCTTCGTTCGGGGCCCGGCTACACCTTC.

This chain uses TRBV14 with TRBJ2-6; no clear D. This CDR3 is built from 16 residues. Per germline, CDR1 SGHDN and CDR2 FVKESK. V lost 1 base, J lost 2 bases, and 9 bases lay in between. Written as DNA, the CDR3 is TGTGCCAGCAGCCAAGTGAGGAGTGCTGGGGCCAACGTCCTGACTTTC. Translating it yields CASSQVRSAGANVLTF.

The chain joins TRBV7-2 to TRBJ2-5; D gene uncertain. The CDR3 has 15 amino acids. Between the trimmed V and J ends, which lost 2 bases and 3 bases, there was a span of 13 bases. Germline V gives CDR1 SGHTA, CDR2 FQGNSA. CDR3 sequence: CASSLWHTSKETQYF. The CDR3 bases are TGTGCCAGCAGCTTATGGCACACTTCCAAAGAGACCCAGTACTTC.

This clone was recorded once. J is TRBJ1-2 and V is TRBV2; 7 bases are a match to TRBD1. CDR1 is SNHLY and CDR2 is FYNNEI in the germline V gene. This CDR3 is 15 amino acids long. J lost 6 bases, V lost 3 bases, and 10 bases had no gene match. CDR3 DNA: TGTGCCAGCAGTGATCAGGGCAGGGGGTCCGATGGCTACACCTTC. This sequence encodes CASSDQGRGSDGYTF. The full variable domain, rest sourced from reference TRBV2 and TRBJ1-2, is EPEVTQTPSHQVTQMGQEVILRCVPISNHLYFYWYRQILGQKVEFLVSFYNNEISEKSEIFDDQFSVERPDGSNFTLKIRSTKLEDSAMYFCASSDQGRGSDGYTFGSGTRLTVV.

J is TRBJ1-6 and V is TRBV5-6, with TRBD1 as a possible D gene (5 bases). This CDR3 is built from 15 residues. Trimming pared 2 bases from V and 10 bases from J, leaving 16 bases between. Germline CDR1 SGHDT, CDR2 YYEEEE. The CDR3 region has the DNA TGTGCCAGCAGCTTAGAGGGCAGGGTAGGATCACCCCTCCACTTT. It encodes CASSLEGRVGSPLHF.

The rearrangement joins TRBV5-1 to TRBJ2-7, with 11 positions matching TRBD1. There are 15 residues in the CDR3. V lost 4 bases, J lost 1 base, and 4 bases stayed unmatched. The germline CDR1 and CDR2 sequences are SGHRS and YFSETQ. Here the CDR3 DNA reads TGCGCCAGCAGCCCGGGACAGGGGGTTTCCTACGAGCAGTACTTC. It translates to CASSPGQGVSYEQYF.

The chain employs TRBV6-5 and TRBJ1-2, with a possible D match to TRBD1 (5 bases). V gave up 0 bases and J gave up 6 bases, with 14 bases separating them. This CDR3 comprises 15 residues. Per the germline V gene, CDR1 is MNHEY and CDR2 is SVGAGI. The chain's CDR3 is CASSYSNKGWDGYTF. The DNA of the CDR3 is TGTGCCAGCAGTTACTCGAACAAGGGGTGGGATGGCTACACCTTC.

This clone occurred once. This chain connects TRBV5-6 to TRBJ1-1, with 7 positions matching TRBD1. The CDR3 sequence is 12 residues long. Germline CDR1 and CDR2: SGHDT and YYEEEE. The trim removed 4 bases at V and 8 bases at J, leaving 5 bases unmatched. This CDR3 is CASSPGQREAFF. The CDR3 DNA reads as TGTGCCAGCAGCCCGGGACAGCGGGAAGCTTTCTTT.

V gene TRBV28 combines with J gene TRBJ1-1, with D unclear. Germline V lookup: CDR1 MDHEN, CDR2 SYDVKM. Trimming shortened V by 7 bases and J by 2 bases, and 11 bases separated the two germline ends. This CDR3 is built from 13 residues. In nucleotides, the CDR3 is TGTGCCAGCAATGGCAGAATTAACACTGAAGCTTTCTTT. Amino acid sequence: CASNGRINTEAFF. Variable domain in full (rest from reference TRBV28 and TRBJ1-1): DVKVTQSSRYLVKRTGEKVFLECVQDMDHENMFWYRQDPGLGLRLIYFSYDVKMKEKGDIPEGYSVSREKKERFSLILESASTNQTSMYLCASNGRINTEAFFGQGTRLTVV.